These 9 T cell receptor beta chains came from one sample sequenced in a study of blood T cells in healthy people across ages. Primers used in a second PCR of about 6 to 11 cycles were a sample-barcoded 5' primer and a J-beta primer mix. TCRdb redid the calling of the 5' RACE reads with MiXCR, one entry per CDR3 protein. The sample yields roughly 680,000 distinct CDR3 sequences, roughly 21% seen once. The specimen sequenced was blood. The receptors here all came from an older man in good health.

Note on this clonotype: The junction departs from germline at one end; a sequencing error may be responsible. The rearrangement links TRBV6-6 to TRBJ2-1; TRBD2 matches 8 bases. Germline CDR1 reads MNHNY; CDR2 reads SVGAGI (reference sequence). This CDR3 contains 14 residues. The CDR3 loop reads CASIMSGSTDERFF. In nucleotides, the CDR3 is TGTGCCAGCATAATGAGCGGGAGCACGGATGAGCGGTTCTTC.

This chain joins TRBV5-6 and TRBJ2-5; tentative D call: TRBD1 (6 bases). The J call may not be correct, given that the DNA end is closer to TRBJ2-7. Germline V CDR1 and CDR2: SGHDT, YYEEEE. The CDR3 is made up of 16 amino acids. In DNA, the CDR3 is TGTGCCAGCAGCTCCAAAGGGGACAAGGCCGCCTACGAGCAGTACTTC. Protein product: CASSSKGDKAAYEQYF.

This clonotype was detected a few times. This sequence joins TRBV5-6 and TRBJ2-1, with 7 bases aligning to TRBD2. CDR3 size: 14 residues. V shed 4 bases, J shed 7 bases, and the junction held 8 bases outside the gene matches. Germline V gene lookup returns CDR1 SGHDT and CDR2 YYEEEE. The CDR3 DNA reads TGTGCCAGCAGCAATCTAGCGGACCGGAATGAGCAGTTCTTC. Encoded protein: CASSNLADRNEQFF. Full variable domain (outside the CDR3, taken from reference TRBV5-6 and TRBJ2-1): DAGVTQSPTHLIKTRGQQVTLRCSPKSGHDTVSWYQQALGQGPQFIFQYYEEEERQRGNFPDRFSGHQFPNYSSELNVNALLLGDSALYLCASSNLADRNEQFFGPGTRLTVL.

The chain recombines TRBV7-2 with TRBJ2-7; TRBD2 matches 12 bases. Germline loops: CDR1 SGHTA, CDR2 FQGNSA. V was clipped by 2 bases and J by 3 bases; unmatched bases: 2. The CDR3 totals 15 residues. Here the CDR3 DNA reads TGTGCCAGCAGCTTATGGACTAGCGGGAACTACGAGCAGTACTTC. The encoded protein is CASSLWTSGNYEQYF.

V is TRBV10-3 and J is TRBJ2-7; 11 bases are a match to TRBD2. With 7 bases clipped from V and 7 bases from J, the junction kept 3 bases outside the gene matches. CDR3 length: 12 amino acids. Germline V CDR1 and CDR2: ENHRY, SYGVKD. The DNA of the CDR3 is TGTGCCATCAAGGGACTAGCGGAAGAGCAGTACTTC. It is translated as CAIKGLAEEQYF.

This clonotype has only a few counts. The rearrangement uses TRBV18 and TRBJ2-1; D is perhaps TRBD2 (6 bases). V was clipped by 2 bases and J by 9 bases, with 14 bases between them. The CDR3 has 14 amino acids. CDR1 KGHSH and CDR2 LQKENI come from the germline V gene. Here the CDR3 DNA reads TGTGCCAGCTCACCAGGGGAGACTAGGGCTGAGCAGTTCTTC. This codes for CASSPGETRAEQFF. The entire variable domain, with the rest obtained from reference TRBV18 and TRBJ2-1, is as follows: NAGVMQNPRHLVRRRGQEARLRCSPMKGHSHVYWYRQLPEEGLKFMVYLQKENIIDESGMPKERFSAEFPKEGPSILRIQQVVRGDSAAYFCASSPGETRAEQFFGPGTRLTVL.

In this sample, this clonotype turned up a few times. The CDR3 sequence: CSTRSGTGTYEQYF. DNA for the CDR3: TGCAGCACGCGATCCGGGACAGGGACCTACGAGCAGTACTTC. This rearrangement joins TRBV29-1 to TRBJ2-7; 9 positions match TRBD1. The V segment lost 8 bases and the J segment 2 bases; nucleotides outside the gene matches: 10. This CDR3 has 14 residues. Looked up from germline, CDR1 is SQVTM and CDR2 is ANQGSEA.

A remark on this clonotype: As the CDR3 is not closed by the conserved phenylalanine or tryptophan, this likely results from a read error. The chain is built from TRBV10-2 and TRBJ2-7; 11 bases fit TRBD2. Germline CDR1 and CDR2: WSHSY and SAAADI. This CDR3 region has 16 residues. Trimming took 4 bases from V and 4 from J; bases not matched to a gene: 9. The CDR3: CASSVPIAGGLYEQYS. CDR3 sequence (DNA): TGCGCCAGCAGTGTACCCATAGCGGGAGGGCTATACGAGCAGTACTCC.

The V gene is TRBV11-2, the J gene TRBJ2-1; 10 positions match TRBD2. This CDR3 region has 14 residues. Trimming removed 5 bases from V and 7 bases from J; junction bases left unmatched: 5. Germline CDR1 is SGHAT and CDR2 is FQNNGV. The CDR3, as DNA: TGTGCCAGCAGCGCGACTAGCGGGTTGAATGAGCAGTTCTTC. This encodes CASSATSGLNEQFF.